This T cell receptor beta chain stems from a study of blood T cell repertoires in COVID-19 (dated by TCRdb to 2020 to 2022). Looking at the study overall: Samples from collaborators originated in the United States, Italy and Spain and spanned both the acute and convalescent phases of COVID-19. The samples were drawn from two sources: the first 160 participants of the ongoing ImmuneRACE study, and fewer than 1,500 subjects contributed by 6 global collaborators. A de-identified subject ID, COVID-19 status, age in years and sex were almost always included in the sample metadata. The repertoires were released in a freely available public database meant as a resource for research on the immune response to SARS-CoV-2. Where available, HLA class I and class II types were obtained from metadata supplied by the sample provider rather than from assay-based typing. The prospective study material was composed of cDNA or gDNA derived from T cells, B-cell-depleted T cells, or PBMCs. Subjects who had been exposed to COVID-19, were actively infected with it, or had recovered from it provided the deeply sampled blood TCRbeta repertoires that made up the dataset.

Paper-wide results and their limitations: The quantity of clinical and demographic metadata differed by source and by participant and was supplied without curation.

With respect to this clone: Its antigen is unknown. No per-base quality is available; no much larger clone lies one base away.

CDR1 and CDR2 are drawn from the germline V gene: SGHRS, YFSETQ. Deletion took 5 bases off V and 3 bases off J, with a span of 14 bases between the germline ends. From its cysteine to its phenylalanine, the CDR3 spans 14 amino acids. The sequence is cut down to CDR3 DNA, 42 bases in frame from base 1. Collaborating institutions collected whole blood in K2EDTA tubes following their own protocols. For TCRbeta analysis, collaborators shipped samples in one of three forms: frozen whole blood, isolated PBMCs, or DNA extracted from either of those sample types. TCRbeta CDR3 regions were amplified from genomic DNA by means of the immunoSEQ Assay, a bias-controlled multiplex PCR. In the source study's methods: The number of nucleated cells in each sample was estimated from the amplification of reference gene primers within the assay. To quantify the absolute abundance of each unique TCRbeta CDR3 rearrangement, sequence reads were collapsed and filtered. For each sample, productive Simpson clonality was calculated as the square root of Simpson's diversity index across productive rearrangements. This is the immuneACCESS table as TCRdb keeps it, with only in-frame sequences that have V and J called. A part of the clones is gone; compared with another copy, unresolved V genes explain less than half, and the rest is unexplained. V, J and clone size derive from that table, while D and trimming were established from the DNA sequence. Counted in this sample were tens of thousands of clones; roughly 84% of them appeared once. The top ten hold approximately 15% of the sample.

The sequence joins TRBV5-1 to TRBJ1-2; TRBD1 could be the D gene, as 5 bases match. The clonotype originates from a woman in her 70s with acute or convalescent COVID-19. The sequencing input was peripheral blood. The sequenced DNA is TGCGCCAGCAGGGCCAGGGTTAATGACTATGGCTACACCTTC. It encodes CASRARVNDYGYTF.